These 29 T cell receptor beta chains share one sample of origin, sequenced in a study of T cells after yellow fever vaccination. A single record per CDR3 protein comes from TCRdb applying MiXCR to the 5' RACE reads. The sample gives approximately 550,000 distinct CDR3 sequences, approximately 21% of which show up once; approximately 14% is in the top ten. Specimen: PBMCs, collected 15 days after the yellow fever booster vaccination. All receptors come from a man aged 25-45 years who received the YFV17D yellow fever vaccine.

This clonotype was seen only a few times. This chain connects TRBV12-3 or TRBV12-4 to TRBJ2-1, with D uncertain. The length of the CDR3 is 14 residues. The V end was cut by 3 bases, the J end by 9 bases, with 15 bases between. The CDR3 sequence is CASSFGGPLSEQFF. The DNA for the CDR3 is TGTGCCAGCAGTTTTGGTGGACCGTTGAGTGAGCAGTTCTTC.

This clonotype was counted only a few times. The V call is TRBV28, the J call TRBJ2-7; either TRBD1 or TRBD2 may supply D (5 bases each). V was shortened by 3 bases and J by 0 bases, with 12 bases between the two germline ends. This CDR3 is built from 15 residues. Per the germline V gene, CDR1 is MDHEN and CDR2 is SYDVKM. The DNA for the CDR3 is TGTGCCAGCAGTTTTGACTCGGGGCACTCCTACGAGCAGTACTTC. Protein sequence: CASSFDSGHSYEQYF.

This chain links TRBV12-3 or TRBV12-4 with TRBJ2-3; 10 bases fit TRBD2. J was trimmed by 0 bases and V by 5 bases; bases with no gene match: 5. The length of the CDR3 is 16 residues. The CDR3 DNA is TGTGCCAGCAGTCGGACTAGCGGTACTAGCACAGATACGCAGTATTTT. Its protein is CASSRTSGTSTDTQYF.

This rearrangement joins TRBV7-2 to TRBJ2-5; D possibly corresponds to TRBD2 (6 bases). Germline values: CDR1 SGHTA, CDR2 FQGNSA. Trimming took 5 bases from V and 5 from J, leaving 12 bases between them. This CDR3 has 13 amino acids. This chain's CDR3 is CASSAGLSETQYF. The CDR3 DNA is TGTGCCAGCAGCGCTGGACTAAGCGAGACCCAGTACTTC.

The chain uses TRBV5-1 and TRBJ2-4; D is possibly TRBD1 (5 bases). CDR3 length: 14 residues. Germline-derived CDR1 and CDR2 are SGHRS and YFSETQ. V dropped 4 bases and J dropped 3 bases, with 11 bases sitting between them. This chain's CDR3 is CASSLQGDKNIQYF. Here the CDR3 DNA reads TGCGCCAGCAGCCTCCAGGGTGACAAAAACATTCAGTACTTC. The full variable domain, its missing parts supplied by reference TRBV5-1 and TRBJ2-4, is KAGVTQTPRYLIKTRGQQVTLSCSPISGHRSVSWYQQTPGQGLQFLFEYFSETQRNKGNFPGRFSGRQFSNSRSEMNVSTLELGDSALYLCASSLQGDKNIQYFGAGTRLSVL.

V usage is TRBV20-1 and J usage is TRBJ1-5; 7 bases map to TRBD1. The germline gives CDR1 DFQATT, CDR2 SNEGSKA (reference sequence). The trim removed 6 bases at V and 4 bases at J, leaving 9 bases unmatched. The CDR3 is made up of 14 amino acids. CDR3 protein: CSAQMTGQNQPQHF. DNA for the CDR3: TGCAGTGCCCAAATGACAGGGCAGAATCAGCCCCAGCATTTT.

The chain is built from TRBV20-1 and TRBJ1-5, with 7 bases lining up with TRBD1. The length of the CDR3 is 13 residues. Trimming took 4 bases from V and 3 from J; bases not matched to a gene: 3. Germline assignment: CDR1 DFQATT and CDR2 SNEGSKA (reference sequence). Here the CDR3 DNA reads TGCAGTGCTACCGGGACAGTCAATCAGCCCCAGCATTTT. It encodes CSATGTVNQPQHF.

This clonotype was recorded a few times. CDR3 protein: CSVGSGYEQYF. In DNA, the CDR3 is TGCAGCGTTGGTTCCGGATACGAGCAGTACTTC. The chain uses TRBV29-1 and TRBJ2-7; no definite D call. The CDR3 length is 11 residues. The V gene's germline CDR1 is SQVTM and CDR2 ANQGSEA. Trimming cost V 4 bases and J 4 bases, with 8 bases left between them.

This clonotype occurred a few times. The chain employs TRBV20-1 and TRBJ2-7; the match to TRBD2 covers 10 bases. The CDR3 extends over 15 amino acids. The germline CDR1 and CDR2 sequences are DFQATT and SNEGSKA (reference sequence). V shed 0 bases, J shed 2 bases, and the junction held 4 bases outside the gene matches. CDR3 sequence: CSARDKLAGTYEQYF. CDR3 DNA: TGCAGTGCTAGAGATAAACTAGCGGGAACCTACGAGCAGTACTTC.

This clonotype was seen more than once but under ten times. The rearrangement uses TRBV12-3 or TRBV12-4 and TRBJ2-7, with 12 bases that match TRBD2. Trimming removed 5 bases from V and 1 base from J; junction bases left unmatched: 6. The CDR3 covers 16 residues. CDR3 DNA sequence: TGTGCCAGCAGTCCCTCCGGACTAGCGGGGTCCTACGAGCAGTACTTC. It translates to CASSPSGLAGSYEQYF.

This chain connects TRBV6-5 to TRBJ2-2; 7 positions match TRBD2. Germline V CDR1 and CDR2: MNHEY, SVGAGI. This CDR3 is 15 amino acids long. V trimming: 3 bases; J trimming: 3 bases; junction bases outside the gene matches: 4. CDR3 bases: TGTGCCAGCAGTTATGCTAGCGGATACACCGGGGAGCTGTTTTTT. Residues: CASSYASGYTGELFF.

This clonotype was observed a handful of times. The chain employs TRBV7-2 and TRBJ2-1; TRBD1 is a possible D gene (5 bases). Germline assignment: CDR1 SGHTA and CDR2 FQGNSA. The CDR3 length is 17 residues. The V gene lost 3 bases and the J gene lost 6 bases, with 21 bases spanning the gap. The CDR3 nucleotides are TGTGCCAGCAGCTTGCCGTGGACGCCCCATGGGGCCAATGAGCAGTTCTTC. Protein product: CASSLPWTPHGANEQFF.

This rearrangement joins TRBV27 to TRBJ2-1; D unclear. Trimming shortened V by 1 base and J by 12 bases, and 19 bases separated the two germline ends. Germline CDR1 reads MNHEY; CDR2 reads SMNVEV (reference sequence). The CDR3 runs 15 residues. The CDR3: CASSLLESAPQGQFF. The CDR3 region has the DNA TGTGCCAGCAGTTTATTAGAGAGCGCCCCCCAAGGGCAGTTCTTC.

The gene calls are TRBV10-3 and TRBJ2-2; D is uncertain. Germline V gives CDR1 ENHRY, CDR2 SYGVKD. This CDR3 has 14 residues. Trimming stripped 3 bases from V and 5 bases from J, with 10 bases between. The CDR3 DNA follows: TGTGCCATCAGTGACTCAGACATTACCGGGGAGCTGTTTTTT. Encoded protein: CAISDSDITGELFF.

This clonotype has just a few counts. The rearrangement uses TRBV28 and TRBJ2-5, with a tentative D call TRBD1 (5 bases). With 4 bases removed from V and 2 bases from J, the gap between germline ends came to 20 bases. CDR3 size: 17 residues. CDR1 and CDR2 (germline): MDHEN, SYDVKM. The CDR3 region has the DNA TGTGCCAGCAGTTCAGGGTCCGGGTCAATTAATCAAGAGACCCAGTACTTC. This codes for CASSSGSGSINQETQYF.

This chain connects TRBV4-1 to TRBJ2-1, with TRBD2 identical over 11 bases. The CDR3 contains 20 residues. The V segment lost 0 bases and the J segment 7 bases; nucleotides outside the gene matches: 17. Germline assignment: CDR1 MGHRA and CDR2 YSYEKL. The CDR3 nucleotides are TGCGCCAGCAGCCAAGATGAGGGTCTTAGCGGGAGGGCCCTCGGTAATGAGCAGTTCTTC. Translation: CASSQDEGLSGRALGNEQFF.

This clonotype has more than one count but fewer than ten. The chain is built from TRBV21-1 and TRBJ1-5; the table names TRBD1, a call not compared with the DNA. TRBV21-1 is a pseudogene. The CDR3 is made up of 15 amino acids. CDR3 nucleotides: TGTGCCAGCAGCCTCAAACAGGGGAGCAATCAGCCCCAGCATTTT. Encoded protein: CASSLKQGSNQPQHF.

The chain combines TRBV3-1 with TRBJ2-4; TRBD2 matches 7 bases. The CDR3 sequence is 13 residues long. J was trimmed by 6 bases and V by 2 bases; bases with no gene match: 1. CDR1 LGHDT and CDR2 YNNKEL come from the germline V gene (reference sequence). This CDR3 reads CASSQSSGNIQYF. Written as DNA, the CDR3 is TGTGCCAGCAGCCAATCTAGCGGAAACATTCAGTACTTC.

This clonotype was found many times. This sequence joins TRBV11-2 and TRBJ2-5, with 12 bases matching TRBD2. The CDR3 sequence is 16 residues long. Germline CDR1 SGHAT, CDR2 FQNNGV. Trimming cost V 0 bases and J 1 base; bases outside gene matches: 0. The CDR3 nucleotides read TGTGCCAGCAGCTTAGAACTAGCGGGAGGCCAAGAGACCCAGTACTTC. This codes for CASSLELAGGQETQYF.

The chain has TRBV28 and TRBJ2-5, with a tentative D call TRBD1 (6 bases). The CDR3 spans 16 residues. Germline-derived CDR1 and CDR2 are MDHEN and SYDVKM. V lost 5 bases and J 2 bases, leaving 18 bases between the germline ends. Here the CDR3 DNA reads TGTGCCAGCAGTGCCCGGACAGCAGCTACACAAGAGACCCAGTACTTC. Amino acids: CASSARTAATQETQYF.

The V and J genes are TRBV29-1 and TRBJ2-1, with D perhaps TRBD2 (5 bases). The germline V gene has CDR1 SQVTM and CDR2 ANQGSEA. The CDR3 length is 10 residues. Trimming removed 7 bases at V and 10 bases at J, with 11 bases between. The CDR3, as DNA: TGCAGCGCGCGGGTGCGGGAGCAGTTCTTC. This codes for CSARVREQFF.

There are a few counts of this clonotype. This chain connects TRBV5-1 to TRBJ2-6; D gene ambiguous. CDR1 and CDR2 from the germline V gene are SGHRS and YFSETQ. This CDR3 spans 14 amino acids. Trimming removed 1 base from V and 4 bases from J, with 6 bases in between. The CDR3 nucleotides read TGCGCCAGCAGCTTGACGGCGGGGGCCAACGTCCTGACTTTC. Its protein is CASSLTAGANVLTF.

J is TRBJ2-2 and V is TRBV11-2; D gene uncertain. Deletions cut 6 bases from V and 3 bases from J, with 11 bases between. This CDR3 is 14 amino acids long. Germline V CDR1 and CDR2: SGHAT, FQNNGV. The CDR3 loop is CASSRTRYTGELFF. The CDR3 nucleotides are TGTGCCAGCAGTCGAACGCGGTACACCGGGGAGCTGTTTTTT.

This clonotype was detected ten times or more. The rearrangement uses TRBV7-9 and TRBJ1-4, with unresolved D. The CDR3 extends over 14 amino acids. Trimming took off 1 base at V and 2 bases at J, with 5 bases between the two ends. Germline CDR1 reads SEHNR; CDR2 reads FQNEAQ (reference sequence). The CDR3 loop reads CASSLGATNEKLFF. For the CDR3, the DNA is TGTGCCAGCAGCTTAGGGGCGACTAATGAAAAACTGTTTTTT.

A few counts support this clonotype. The chain recombines TRBV28 with TRBJ2-3, with a weak D call TRBD2 (6 bases). The CDR3 loop spans 15 amino acids. Trimming took 6 bases from V and 2 from J, leaving 15 bases between them. Per the germline V gene, CDR1 is MDHEN and CDR2 is SYDVKM. The CDR3 sequence is CASRDAPGATDTQYF. The CDR3 coding sequence is TGTGCCAGCAGGGACGCCCCGGGAGCCACAGATACGCAGTATTTT.

CDR3 nucleotide sequence: TGTGCCAGCAGCTCCGGACAGGCCGGTCAGCCCCAGCATTTT. It encodes CASSSGQAGQPQHF. This chain links TRBV5-4 with TRBJ1-5; 7 bases match TRBD1. The V gene's germline CDR1 is SGHNT and CDR2 YYREEE (reference sequence). Germline trimming cut 3 bases from V and 6 bases from J; bases unmatched to any gene: 6. This CDR3 spans 14 amino acids. The entire variable domain, with the rest obtained from reference TRBV5-4 and TRBJ1-5, is as follows: ETGVTQSPTHLIKTRGQQVTLRCSSQSGHNTVSWYQQALGQGPQFIFQYYREEENGRGNFPPRFSGLQFPNYSSELNVNALELDDSALYLCASSSGQAGQPQHFGDGTRLSIL.

The chain recombines TRBV6-2 or TRBV6-3 with TRBJ2-5; 9 nucleotides align to TRBD2. This CDR3 spans 13 amino acids. The germline V gene encodes CDR1 MNHEY and CDR2 SVGEGT. V lost 7 bases, J lost 8 bases, and 8 bases stayed unmatched. The CDR3 DNA sequence: TGTGCCAGCACTGAGCTAGCGGGGATTACCCAGTACTTC. Translation gives CASTELAGITQYF.

The rearrangement uses TRBV20-1 and TRBJ2-1, with D possibly TRBD2 on 5 matching bases. The V end lost 3 bases, the J end lost 9 bases, and 15 bases lay between the germline ends. The CDR3 loop spans 13 amino acids. Per the germline V gene, CDR1 is DFQATT and CDR2 is SNEGSKA (reference sequence). This CDR3 reads CSARGTIEGEQFF. The CDR3 DNA sequence: TGCAGTGCTAGGGGTACGATTGAGGGTGAGCAGTTCTTC.

This clonotype showed up just a few times. The rearrangement links TRBV12-3 or TRBV12-4 to TRBJ2-3, with D perhaps TRBD1 (5 bases). V was clipped by 3 bases and J by 1 base, with 8 bases between them. The CDR3 has 14 residues. Here the CDR3 reads CASSFGHGTDTQYF. The CDR3 DNA is TGTGCCAGCAGTTTTGGACACGGCACAGATACGCAGTATTTT.